This record concerns one TCR beta chain sequence. V lost 4 bases and J 16 bases, leaving 11 bases between the germline ends. Germline V gene sequence: CDR1 SQVTM, CDR2 ANQGSEA. CDR3 length: 9 residues. This record belongs to a study of T-cell reconstitution after alpha-beta-depleted transplantation in children. Unique molecular identifiers were incorporated during preparation of the TCRbeta library. TCRdb re-analysed the PCR reads in MiXCR, keeping a single row per CDR3 protein. The sample gives a few hundred thousand distinct CDR3 sequences, 13% of which show up once; 3.5% to 4.5% is in the top ten. This rearrangement joins TRBV29-1 to TRBJ2-1; D not resolved. The receptor was isolated from a human donor who donated a stem cell graft to a child with Fanconi anemia. The sequencing used PBMCs, collected from the stem cell graft. The CDR3 DNA follows: TGCAGCGTTGGACCGCCGCACTTCTTC. Protein: CSVGPPHFF.